This T cell receptor beta chain was sequenced in a study of cytomegalovirus exposure and HLA in healthy donors (TCRdb year 2017). Concerning the study at large: An earlier analysis of approximately 600 of the donors reported more than 250 Gb of sequence data and more than 90 million unique TCR beta sequences from some 180 million T cells. To predict cytomegalovirus infection status, the study combined high-throughput TCR immunosequencing, statistical association of individual TCRs with disease status, and machine learning. Typing coverage varied by locus: roughly 629-640 donors for A, B, C, DRB1 and DQB1; roughly 510 for DQA1; approximately 610 for DPA1; roughly 450 for DPB1. Besides the first cohort of 666 subjects, a separate validation cohort made up of over 95 different subjects was used. The study used immunosequencing to profile the T cell repertoires of about 670 subjects and linked those repertoires to cytomegalovirus serostatus. Every discovery cohort repertoire had been produced on one sequencing platform. Across 300 to 500 genotyped donors of the cohort, an average of roughly 230,000 unique TCR beta nucleotide sequences per donor were sequenced, and 15% to 20% of those sequences were non-productive. A later genetic analysis used genome-wide SNP genotypes for about 60% of the roughly 700 donors, treating that subset as a discovery cohort. To decide whether each TCR beta V gene segment behaved as functional or pseudogenic, an earlier analysis of some 580 of the donors relied on high-throughput TCR beta sequencing. Around 330 gigabases of sequencing data and roughly 81 million unique TCR sequences made up an early release that covered over 550 HLA-typed donors. Five DR-DQ haplotypes were handled as single units for association and clustering, since linkage in the cohort was strong. A later analysis re-examined previously published TCR beta repertoires from more than 550 donors and added high-resolution HLA genotyping to investigate patterns of TCR occurrence. Among the roughly 400 genotyped donors, approximately 77% belonged to the genetic ancestry cluster associated with self-reported Caucasian donors. Donor age, sex, ethnicity and CMV serostatus were collected together with the repertoire data. The aim of the study was to test whether cataloging public T cell receptors could identify signatures of past pathogen exposure. Rather than drawing on any new phenotypic data, the later analysis identified candidate immune exposures from TCR beta sequences and the way those sequences occurred across donors. HLA typing covered class I and class II loci at four-digit resolution. General conclusions and limits of the study: Roughly uniform sequencing depth across donors was assumed in presence/absence analyses, although this assumption may not hold. An association between a missense DCLRE1C variant and V-gene and J-gene trimming of TCR beta chains was found in a later genetic analysis and replicated in an independent cohort. A further reported finding was that TCR beta sequences accurately predicted the HLA-A and HLA-B alleles for most subjects in the first cohort. Only TCR beta chains were sequenced in this cohort, and the absence of alpha or paired-chain data limited detectable features. When HLA alleles, especially DR and DQ, strongly co-occurred, attributing TCR associations to individual alleles was difficult. The authors suggested that the approach could potentially be generalized to other disease states and immunological phenotypes. In a later analysis, several top co-occurrence clusters were reported to appear linked to parvovirus B19, influenza, CMV and Epstein-Barr virus. Some IMGT-functional V segments, including TRBV6-2 and TRBV6-3, could not be distinguished by the 87-base-pair reads and were therefore excluded. Most CMV-associated TCR beta chains appeared to be HLA-restricted in a later analysis, and the HLA associations seemed to be driven largely by CMV exposure. Correlated functional status among segregating V segments might reflect linkage disequilibrium, but an unknown experimental factor could not be ruled out. In an earlier analysis of 587 of the donors, most TCR beta V segments appeared in productive rearrangements about 87% or about 30% of the time, broadly matching IMGT annotations. CMV serostatus was the only immune exposure information available for the cohort. Compared with equally common non-associated chains, HLA-associated TCR beta chains in a later analysis were more clonally expanded and had lower generation probabilities. In vitro tests confirmed that a few of the cytomegalovirus-associated TCR beta chains recognize cytomegalovirus antigens. HLA typing was unavailable for some donors at each locus, so association tests used only the typed subset. A total of 150 to 200 TCR beta chains were listed by the study as associated with cytomegalovirus. Compared with the approximately 700-donor mean, donors in an Asian-associated ancestry cluster had fewer N-insertions in productive TCRs, according to a later genetic analysis. Because counts were too low, approximately 18 rarely observed V segments, including chromosome 9 orphons, were excluded from the earlier analysis of 500 to 700 of the donors. The sequencing pipeline was judged likely to have produced a cluster of highly shared sequence variants as a technical artifact. While some public TCRs were present in many individuals, most TCR sequences turned up only very rarely across donors. In a later analysis, around 17,000 TCR beta sequences were associated with specific HLA alleles at a false discovery rate of 0.05. In both the original and validation cohorts, the classifier was reported to diagnose cytomegalovirus status with high specificity and sensitivity. In a later analysis, the rate of TCR association differed among HLA loci, with DRB1 alleles having the most associated TCRs and HLA-C alleles having the fewest.

Reading from cysteine to phenylalanine, the CDR3 counts 15 amino acids. Just the 45-base CDR3 DNA is kept, in frame starting at base 1. Ends trimmed: V by 3 bases, J by 6 bases; bases unmatched to a gene: 8. CDR1 and CDR2 were assigned from the germline V gene (reference sequence) as LNHDA and SQIVND. A word on this clone: Its binding antigen is unknown. No much larger clone is present one base from it, and per-base qualities are unavailable.

The receptor library was made with the immunoSEQ multiplex PCR assay. For the multiplex PCR, a mixture combining 60 forward primers for TCR Vbeta segments and 13 reverse primers for TCR Jbeta segments was used. A multiplex PCR assay on genomic DNA amplified the CDR3 region of rearranged TCR beta genes. The amplified TCR beta libraries were sequenced on the Illumina HiSeq System as 87-base-pair reads. In the authors' own workflow: Across the roughly 700 repertoires, a later analysis counted about 81 million unique TCR beta chains, around 10 million of which were shared by at least two donors. To remove PCR and sequencing errors, raw reads were error-corrected and collapsed into unique sequences using a nearest-neighbor algorithm that merged closely related sequences. To assign V, D and J gene segments, CDR3 sequences were aligned to IMGT reference sequences. For a sequence to be retained, at least a six-nucleotide match to both a V gene segment and a J gene segment was required. A rearrangement counted as productive if the CDR3 had no stop codons and remained in frame with V and J, and every other rearrangement counted as non-productive. CDR3 was defined by IMGT convention, running from the second conserved V-encoded cysteine to the conserved J-encoded phenylalanine. The earlier analysis of more than 450 of the donors excluded sequences that lacked an unambiguous match to a single V gene segment. An earlier analysis of several hundred of the donors classified V segments as functional when productive rearrangements were above 56.7% and as segregating when the standard deviation between donors was above 5%. To diagnose cytomegalovirus status from the catalog of TCR beta chain sequences, a statistical classification framework was built. In a later analysis, TCR nucleotide sequences were compared against IMGT/GENE-DB human TR gene sequences so that V and J genes could be assigned. In a later analysis, CDR3 sequences and most-parsimonious VDJ recombination scenarios were assigned using the TCRdist pipeline. A later analysis defined each TCR beta chain by its CDR3 amino acid sequence plus V-gene family, and excluded reads lacking a unique V-gene family. A later analysis removed 592 highly shared, low-generation-probability nucleotide sequences to deal with suspected cross-contamination and a sequencing artifact. In a later analysis, a clonal expansion index for each public chain was calculated from normalized within-repertoire ranks of inferred template counts. A later analysis computed generation probabilities with a VDJ recombination model fitted to out-of-frame rearrangements, and checked the results against IGoR. A later analysis scored TCR-TCR, TCR-HLA and TCR-CMV co-occurrence with hypergeometric tests, applying a repertoire-size bias correction to TCR pairs. False discovery rates were estimated in a later analysis by permuting HLA or CMV assignments 20 times. In a later analysis, co-occurring TCRs were grouped with DBSCAN, and TCRdist sequence similarity was added when clustering was performed within HLA-allele-positive subsets. Co-occurrence clustering excluded repertoires with fewer than 30,000 or more than 120,000 public chains, plus five with anomalous nucleotide sharing. TCRdb took over this immuneACCESS table, retaining in-frame rearrangements with V and J assigned. Such tables are incomplete; in checked studies, under half of the missing clones stem from an unresolved V gene, and the remainder is unexplained. D and trimming were read from the DNA, whereas the V and J calls and clone size are those reported in that table. The sample data list about 130,000 clones, and 70% to 85% of these were observed just once. Over 2.5% of the sample comes from the top ten.

In total, roughly 670 healthy bone marrow donors made up the cohort. At the time of sampling, every cohort member was nominally healthy, though immune exposures that went unrecorded were likely present. The donor was CMV seronegative and belonged to the group of 350 or so seronegative cohort members. Every donor gave a peripheral blood sample, and the peripheral blood mononuclear cells from that sample were used for TCR beta sequencing. Genomic DNA extraction from the blood cell samples was performed with the Qiagen DNeasy Blood Extraction Kit. The clonotype was recovered from a woman between 45 and 60 years old in good health and CMV-seronegative. Sample: PBMCs. This receptor chain uses TRBV19 and TRBJ2-1; TRBD2 agrees with 7 junctional bases. At the DNA level, the sequence is TGTGCCAGTAGTATTGGGAGGGCGGGGAGCAATGAGCAGTTCTTC. Protein translation: CASSIGRAGSNEQFF.